The 11 T cell receptor beta chains in this list originate from one sample, sequenced in a study of TIL therapy for anti-PD-1-resistant metastatic lung cancer. Time point defined: pre-treatment sample, taken before nivolumab and TIL therapy. This was the immunoSEQ v3 assay. The assay was immunoSEQ multiplex PCR, and TCRdb's table has in-frame clones only and misses some. The table shows over 10,000 clones, with over 70% occurring only once. Sequences were derived from blood, sampled at baseline. All receptors come from a person aged 25-85 years with non-small cell lung cancer.

The V call is TRBV5-4, the J call TRBJ1-4; D is unclear. There are 14 residues in the CDR3. CDR1 and CDR2 from the germline V gene are SGHNT and YYREEE (reference sequence). The V gene lost 5 bases and the J gene lost 3 bases, with 11 bases spanning the gap. For the CDR3, the DNA is TGTGCCAGCAGTACCATGGACCCTAATGAAAAACTGTTTTTT. Translating it yields CASSTMDPNEKLFF.

This clone was detected only a few times. V usage is TRBV6-6 and J usage is TRBJ2-7; a weak D match, TRBD1 (6 bases). Germline-derived CDR1 and CDR2 are MNHNY and SVGAGI (reference sequence). Trimming removed 6 bases at V and 1 base at J, with 16 bases between. This CDR3 spans 15 amino acids. The CDR3 spells CASSQGQAFSYEQYF. The CDR3, as DNA: TGTGCCAGCAGCCAGGGACAAGCTTTTTCCTACGAGCAGTACTTC.

The chain's CDR3 is CASGQVINQPQHF. In DNA form, the CDR3 reads TGTGCCAGCGGACAGGTTATCAATCAGCCCCAGCATTTT. This chain links TRBV27 with TRBJ1-5, with 7 bases that match TRBD1. Germline CDR1 MNHEY, CDR2 SMNVEV (reference sequence). J gave up 3 bases and V 8 bases, and 4 bases lay outside the gene matches. CDR3 length: 13 amino acids.

The chain carries TRBV7-2 and TRBJ2-3; D is ambiguous. The CDR3 runs 13 residues. Trimming removed 5 bases from V and 2 bases from J, with 8 bases in between. The germline gives CDR1 SGHTA, CDR2 FQGNSA. This CDR3 reads CASSPYLTDTQYF. CDR3 in DNA: TGTGCCAGCAGCCCCTATCTCACAGATACGCAGTATTTT.

This clone has only a few counts. J is TRBJ1-2 and V is TRBV5-1, with TRBD1 as a possible D gene (6 bases). Trimming took 0 bases from V and 8 from J, leaving 17 bases between them. From germline, CDR1 is SGHRS and CDR2 YFSETQ. The CDR3 is 15 amino acids. CDR3 bases: TGCGCCAGCAGCTTGGGGGCCTACAGGGCGGAGGGCTACACCTTC. It yields the protein CASSLGAYRAEGYTF. Full variable domain (outside the CDR3, taken from reference TRBV5-1 and TRBJ1-2): KAGVTQTPRYLIKTRGQQVTLSCSPISGHRSVSWYQQTPGQGLQFLFEYFSETQRNKGNFPGRFSGRQFSNSRSEMNVSTLELGDSALYLCASSLGAYRAEGYTFGSGTRLTVV.

This chain uses TRBV6-5 with TRBJ2-2, with D tentatively TRBD2 (6 bases). V lost 5 bases and J 4 bases, leaving 14 bases between the germline ends. The CDR3 loop spans 15 amino acids. Germline CDR1 reads MNHEY; CDR2 reads SVGAGI. CDR3 sequence: CASSQTSVGTGELFF. Here the CDR3 DNA reads TGTGCCAGCAGTCAGACTAGTGTCGGCACCGGGGAGCTGTTTTTT.

This sequence joins TRBV4-2 and TRBJ2-1, with TRBD2 matching 11 bases. There are 17 residues in the CDR3. Germline trimming cut 6 bases from V and 4 bases from J; bases unmatched to any gene: 11. From germline, CDR1 is LGHNA and CDR2 YNFKEQ. The CDR3 DNA reads TGTGCCAGCAGAAGAATCATCGGACTAGCGGGTTACAATGAGCAGTTCTTC. This gives the protein CASRRIIGLAGYNEQFF.

This clone came up once. The rearrangement uses TRBV29-1 and TRBJ2-1, with D maybe TRBD2 (6 bases). With 5 bases removed from V and 0 bases from J, the gap between germline ends came to 8 bases. This CDR3 comprises 13 residues. Germline CDR1 is SQVTM and CDR2 is ANQGSEA. The CDR3 nucleotides are TGCAGCGTTCTCGGGGGCTCCTACAATGAGCAGTTCTTC. This codes for CSVLGGSYNEQFF.

The gene calls are TRBV6-1 and TRBJ2-1; 9 bases are a match to TRBD1. The CDR3 is 18 amino acids. V dropped 0 bases and J dropped 8; count of bases not matched to a gene: 14. CDR1 and CDR2 (germline): MNHNS, SASEGT. CDR3 amino acids: CASSEALMYRGRPDEQFF. CDR3 DNA sequence: TGTGCCAGCAGTGAAGCGTTAATGTACAGGGGGCGGCCTGATGAGCAGTTCTTC.

The J gene is TRBJ1-4, the V gene TRBV7-2; no firm D call. This CDR3 has 13 amino acids. Germline assignment: CDR1 SGHTA and CDR2 FQGNSA. Trimming took 5 bases from V and 8 from J, leaving 12 bases between them. CDR3 residues: CASSPQISEKLFF. The CDR3 DNA is TGTGCCAGCAGCCCCCAAATCAGCGAAAAACTGTTTTTT.

The V gene is TRBV6-6, the J gene TRBJ1-2; 7 nucleotides agree with TRBD1. The CDR3 length is 15 residues. The germline gives CDR1 MNHNY, CDR2 SVGAGI (reference sequence). The V segment lost 6 bases and the J segment 6 bases; nucleotides outside the gene matches: 13. In DNA, the CDR3 is TGTGCCAGCAGAGAAACTGAGGGGGCGCTTGATGGCTACACCTTC. Translating gives CASRETEGALDGYTF.